Sequencing of this T cell receptor beta chain was carried out in a study of cytomegalovirus exposure and HLA in healthy donors. Findings and limits, study-wide: Available immune exposure information covered CMV serostatus only.

Germline V gene lookup returns CDR1 SEHNR and CDR2 FQNEAQ (reference sequence). V lost 6 bases, J lost 0 bases, and 6 bases lay in between. This CDR3 comprises 13 residues. As to this clone: Its antigen is unknown.

This PCR relied on a set of 60 Vbeta primers and 13 Jbeta primers. In the authors' methods: Unique TCR beta chains totaled roughly 80 million in a later count, with about 11 million of them shared. Sequenced by immunoSEQ multiplex PCR; TCRdb stores in-frame clones only, minus some. D and trimming come from the DNA, and the V and J calls and clone size come from that table. The repertoire includes roughly 240,000 clones, over 75% of them detected once, and 0.47% sits in the top ten. Unrecorded immune exposure was likely among donors, who were nominally healthy when sampled. The TCR sequence derives from a boy aged 5-17 years in good health and CMV-seronegative. Source material: PBMCs. The J gene is TRBJ1-3, the V gene TRBV7-9; D gene unclear. The CDR3 spells CASSSYSGNTIYF. The CDR3, as DNA: TGTGCCAGCAGTTCCTACTCTGGAAACACCATATATTTT. Full variable domain (remainder filled in from reference TRBV7-9 and TRBJ1-3): DTGVSQNPRHKITKRGQNVTFRCDPISEHNRLYWYRQTLGQGPEFLTYFQNEAQLEKSRLLSDRFSAERPKGSFSTLEIQRTEQGDSAMYLCASSSYSGNTIYFGEGSWLTVV.